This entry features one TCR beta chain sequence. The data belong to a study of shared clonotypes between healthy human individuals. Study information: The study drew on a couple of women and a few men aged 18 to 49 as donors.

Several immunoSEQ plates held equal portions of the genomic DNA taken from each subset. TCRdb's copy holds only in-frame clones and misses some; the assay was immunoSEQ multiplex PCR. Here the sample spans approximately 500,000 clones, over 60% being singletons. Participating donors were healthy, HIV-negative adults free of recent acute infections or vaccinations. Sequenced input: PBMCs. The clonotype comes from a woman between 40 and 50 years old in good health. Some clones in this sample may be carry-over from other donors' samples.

The CDR3 nucleotides are TGCGCCAGCAGCTTTGGGGGGACTAGCTGGTACAATGAGCAGTTCTTC. It specifies CASSFGGTSWYNEQFF. The rearrangement uses TRBV5-1 and TRBJ2-1; 9 bases map to TRBD2. The CDR3 covers 16 residues. The ends lost 2 bases at V and 4 bases at J; junction bases unmatched: 7. CDR1 SGHRS and CDR2 YFSETQ come from the germline V gene. Using reference TRBV5-1 and TRBJ2-1 for the parts outside the CDR3, the full variable domain is KAGVTQTPRYLIKTRGQQVTLSCSPISGHRSVSWYQQTPGQGLQFLFEYFSETQRNKGNFPGRFSGRQFSNSRSEMNVSTLELGDSALYLCASSFGGTSWYNEQFFGPGTRLTVL.